This T cell receptor (beta chain) stems from a study of blood T cell repertoires in COVID-19 (dated by TCRdb to 2018 to 2021). Describing the broader study: Samples covering the acute and convalescent phases of COVID-19 were provided by collaborators in the United States, Italy and Spain. The material from the prospective study consisted of cDNA or gDNA derived from T cells, B-cell-depleted T cells, or PBMCs. The dataset comprised deeply sampled blood TCRbeta repertoires from subjects exposed to, actively infected with, or recovered from COVID-19. The repertoires were released in a freely available public database meant as a resource for research on the immune response to SARS-CoV-2. Samples came from the ongoing ImmuneRACE study (first 160 participants) plus 1,254 subjects from 6 global collaborators. Sample metadata almost always included a de-identified subject ID, COVID-19 status, age in years and sex. Where available, HLA class I and class II types were taken from metadata supplied by the sample provider and were not determined by assay-based typing.

Worth noting for this clone: The target of this receptor is not known. Base qualities are not at hand, and no much larger clone is one base apart.

TCRbeta CDR3 regions were amplified from genomic DNA by means of the immunoSEQ Assay, a bias-controlled multiplex PCR. The original methods were these. Nucleated cell counts per sample were estimated from amplification of reference gene primers within the assay. Sequence reads were collapsed and filtered to measure the absolute abundance of every unique TCRbeta CDR3 rearrangement. For each sample, productive Simpson clonality was calculated as the square root of Simpson's diversity index across productive rearrangements. As stored in TCRdb, this immuneACCESS dataset retains in-frame rearrangements with V and J assigned. A fraction of the clones does not appear; measured against another copy, unresolved V genes explain less than half of the discrepancy, and the remainder lacks a known reason. The DNA was the basis for D and trimming; V, J and clone size are from that table. The sample profile shows around 100,000 clones; roughly 84% of them were found once. The ten largest clones represent roughly 7.4% of the sample.

Overall results and qualifications from the work: How much clinical and demographic metadata was included differed by source and by participant, and the metadata was provided uncurated.

Whole blood was collected in K2EDTA tubes by collaborating institutions according to the institutions' own protocols. For TCRbeta analysis, collaborator samples were shipped as frozen whole blood, as isolated PBMCs, or as DNA extracted from either sample type. Including the terminal cysteine and phenylalanine, the CDR3 comprises 13 residues. CDR3 DNA only is kept here, 39 bases in frame from base 1. V and J are trimmed by 5 bases and 5 bases, and the gene matches miss 4 bases of the junction. The source is a man aged 25 to 40 in a cohort sampled during active COVID-19. The chain employs TRBV12-3 or TRBV12-4 and TRBJ2-5, with 8 bases aligning to TRBD2. The specimen sequenced was peripheral blood. The CDR3: CASSRGGPETQYF. The nucleotides are TGTGCCAGCAGTCGGGGGGGCCCGGAGACCCAGTACTTC.